This TCR beta chain was identified during a study of Ad26.COV2.S vaccination and SARS-CoV-2 variants. Study observations and caveats: Substantial breadth was reportedly displayed by spike-specific CD8+ and CD4+ T cell responses after vaccination.

Concerning this clone itself: Its antigen is still unknown. Other DNA sequences within the sample encode an identical CDR3.

Treatment specified: some 20 received Ad26.COV2.S at low or high dose, single or two shots; roughly five received placebo; per-sample allocation not given. Day 63 after the first injection of vaccine or placebo was the sampling time. CDR3 length equals 15 residues. Germline lookup yields CDR1 MNHEY and CDR2 SVGEGT. After removal of 6 bases from V and 8 bases from J, the junction contained 13 bases not matched to a gene. Sequencing used immunoSEQ multiplex PCR; TCRdb keeps in-frame clones, though not all of them. The sample lists some 640,000 clones, around 89% occurring once. This rearrangement joins TRBV6-2 or TRBV6-3 to TRBJ2-5; 9 bases fit TRBD2. The clonotype originates from a person between 18 and 60 years old who received the Ad26.COV2.S COVID-19 vaccine or a placebo. Material: peripheral blood, obtained in a trial of Ad26.COV2.S vaccine versus placebo. The DNA of the CDR3 is TGTGCCAGCAGCTCTCAGCGGGGGGTGGGAGAAACCCAGTACTTC. This encodes CASSSQRGVGETQYF.